These 25 T cell receptor beta chains were sequenced from one sample in a study of post-analysis software for immune sequencing data. Study-level points and caveats: There were roughly 5 TRBV segments more frequent in patients than controls, and TRBV5-6, TRBV5-1 and TRBV20-1 were among them.

Unique molecular identifiers tagged the TCR beta cDNA libraries. One entry per CDR3 protein, called by TCRdb with MiXCR from the PCR reads. Found here are hundreds of thousands of distinct CDR3 sequences, over 30% of them singletons; the top ten hold 6% to 9%. Their antigens are not known. Sequences were obtained from blood. The source is a girl aged 2-10 years with multiple sclerosis.

There are a few counts of this clonotype. The V and J genes are TRBV6-6 and TRBJ2-1; 11 nucleotides line up with TRBD2. The CDR3 totals 17 residues. The V gene end was trimmed by 0 bases and the J gene end by 10 bases; junction bases not matched to a gene: 11. The germline V gene encodes CDR1 MNHNY and CDR2 SVGAGI (reference sequence). CDR3 protein: CASSYSRMGSGGAEQFF. DNA of the CDR3: TGTGCCAGCAGTTACTCCCGGATGGGTAGCGGGGGGGCAGAGCAGTTCTTC.

This clonotype was seen a handful of times. V is TRBV10-3 and J is TRBJ1-5; D remains ambiguous. CDR1 is ENHRY, CDR2 SYGVKD, per germline. The CDR3 contains 14 residues. V was trimmed by 6 bases and J by 0 bases, leaving 9 bases between them. The CDR3 nucleotides are TGTGCCATCAGCCTTGACGGTAGCAATCAGCCCCAGCATTTT. Residues: CAISLDGSNQPQHF.

The J gene is TRBJ2-4, the V gene TRBV5-1; D ambiguous. The length of the CDR3 is 15 residues. Germline values: CDR1 SGHRS, CDR2 YFSETQ. Trimming removed 3 bases from V and 0 bases from J, with 10 bases in between. For the CDR3, the DNA is TGCGCCAGCAGCTCGTGGGGTCAAGCCAAAAACATTCAGTACTTC. It translates to CASSSWGQAKNIQYF.

The table lists this clonotype with a count of one. CDR3 residues: CASSVDMTGGYNEQFF. The CDR3 nucleotides read TGTGCCAGCAGTGTGGATATGACAGGGGGGTACAATGAGCAGTTCTTC. This chain joins TRBV2 and TRBJ2-1; 9 nucleotides line up with TRBD1. V shed 4 bases, J shed 4 bases, and the junction held 8 bases outside the gene matches. Germline CDR1 reads SNHLY; CDR2 reads FYNNEI. The CDR3 contains 16 residues.

This clonotype occurred a few times. The rearrangement uses TRBV29-1 and TRBJ2-3, with no clear D. Germline CDR1 and CDR2: SQVTM and ANQGSEA. V was pared by 4 bases and J by 5 bases, with 16 bases between. There are 14 residues in the CDR3. The CDR3 nucleotides read TGCAGCGTTGTGAGTACATCGCAAGAAGATACGCAGTATTTT. Its protein is CSVVSTSQEDTQYF.

This clonotype was observed a few times. The chain has TRBV29-1 and TRBJ2-1, with D perhaps matching TRBD1 (5 bases). V lost 0 bases to trimming and J lost 4 bases, with 13 bases between them. CDR1 is SQVTM, CDR2 ANQGSEA, per germline. CDR3 length: 15 residues. CDR3 in DNA: TGCAGCGTTGAAGATCCCAGGGTACCATACAATGAGCAGTTCTTC. It is translated as CSVEDPRVPYNEQFF.

This clonotype turned up a few times. The chain joins TRBV7-8 to TRBJ1-5; a possible D gene is TRBD1 (5 bases). CDR1 and CDR2 from the germline V gene are SGHVS and FQNEAQ. The CDR3 runs to 14 residues. Between the trimmed V and J ends, which lost 4 bases and 5 bases, there was a span of 12 bases. CDR3 sequence (DNA): TGTGCCAGCAGCTGGGCGGGGGGAGATCAGCCCCAGCATTTT. This sequence encodes CASSWAGGDQPQHF.

This rearrangement joins TRBV28 to TRBJ1-4; D possibly corresponds to TRBD1 (5 bases). The CDR3 covers 15 residues. Trimming left V 1 base short and J 0 bases short, with 6 bases between. CDR1 and CDR2 from the germline V gene are MDHEN and SYDVKM. In nucleotides, the CDR3 is TGTGCCAGCAGTTTATTGGGGGCAACTAATGAAAAACTGTTTTTT. Residues: CASSLLGATNEKLFF.

The V gene is TRBV29-1, the J gene TRBJ2-3, with D perhaps matching TRBD1 (5 bases). The CDR3 has 13 amino acids. CDR1 and CDR2 from the germline V gene are SQVTM and ANQGSEA. The V gene lost 3 bases and the J gene lost 3 bases, with 10 bases spanning the gap. The CDR3 is CSVDSPGTDTQYF. CDR3 bases: TGCAGCGTTGACTCGCCAGGGACAGATACGCAGTATTTT.

In its sample, this clonotype was seen a few times. V and J are TRBV5-1 and TRBJ1-1, with no clear D. The V end lost 0 bases, the J end lost 6 bases, and 18 bases lay between the germline ends. The CDR3 is 16 amino acids. CDR1 and CDR2 (germline): SGHRS, YFSETQ. CDR3 bases: TGCGCCAGCAGCTTGGGGCGGGCTCCGGAGCTAGCTGAAGCTTTCTTT. It codes for CASSLGRAPELAEAFF. Filled out from reference TRBV5-1 and TRBJ1-1, the complete variable domain reads KAGVTQTPRYLIKTRGQQVTLSCSPISGHRSVSWYQQTPGQGLQFLFEYFSETQRNKGNFPGRFSGRQFSNSRSEMNVSTLELGDSALYLCASSLGRAPELAEAFFGQGTRLTVV.

The V call is TRBV12-3 or TRBV12-4, the J call TRBJ1-1, with TRBD1 matching over 8 bases. The length of the CDR3 is 16 residues. The ends lost 6 bases at V and 1 base at J; junction bases unmatched: 10. CDR3 sequence: CASRLRGRVGNTEAFF. CDR3 coding DNA: TGTGCCAGCAGACTCAGGGGGCGAGTGGGGAACACTGAAGCTTTCTTT.

This sequence joins TRBV6-5 and TRBJ1-2; 8 bases map to TRBD1. Trimming cost V 3 bases and J 8 bases; bases outside gene matches: 11. Germline CDR1 reads MNHEY; CDR2 reads SVGAGI. This CDR3 is 15 amino acids long. DNA of the CDR3: TGTGCCAGCAGTTATTCGTGGGACAGGTTCAACGGCTACACCTTC. Translation gives CASSYSWDRFNGYTF.

The rearrangement links TRBV9 to TRBJ1-1, with D unclear. The germline V gene encodes CDR1 SGDLS and CDR2 YYNGEE. The CDR3 contains 14 residues. V was shortened by 5 bases and J by 0 bases, with 11 bases between the two germline ends. Here the CDR3 DNA reads TGTGCCAGCAGGGACCCGAGCATGAACACTGAAGCTTTCTTT. Translation: CASRDPSMNTEAFF.

The chain combines TRBV20-1 with TRBJ2-7; 11 bases are shared with TRBD2. Germline V lookup: CDR1 DFQATT, CDR2 SNEGSKA (reference sequence). CDR3 length: 18 amino acids. With 0 bases clipped from V and 5 bases from J, the junction kept 15 bases outside the gene matches. CDR3 sequence: CSARDLAGGTIWGDEQYF. The CDR3 coding sequence is TGCAGTGCTAGAGATCTAGCGGGAGGCACGATTTGGGGTGACGAGCAGTACTTC.

This clonotype was seen only a few times. The chain combines TRBV7-6 with TRBJ1-2; 11 bases are a match to TRBD1. Unmatched junction bases numbered 3, after V lost 3 bases and J lost 6 bases. Germline CDR1 and CDR2: SGHVS and FNYEAQ. CDR3 length: 14 amino acids. CDR3 in amino acids: CASSLGQGVHGYTF. The CDR3 coding sequence is TGTGCCAGCAGCTTGGGACAGGGGGTTCATGGCTACACCTTC.

The rearrangement joins TRBV29-1 to TRBJ2-5, with 8 bases matching TRBD1. The DNA matches TRBJ2-7 better at its end, which makes the J call doubtful. CDR1 SQVTM and CDR2 ANQGSEA come from the germline V gene. This CDR3 is 13 amino acids long. CDR3 protein: CSAAGTGRFEQYF. CDR3 coding DNA: TGCAGCGCCGCGGGGACAGGTCGGTTCGAGCAGTACTTC.

V and J are TRBV12-3 or TRBV12-4 and TRBJ1-1; D ambiguous. V was trimmed by 6 bases and J by 1 base, leaving 15 bases between them. This CDR3 is built from 15 residues. The CDR3 here is CASSRRGNRNTEAFF. CDR3 coding DNA: TGTGCCAGCAGCCGACGAGGGAACAGGAACACTGAAGCTTTCTTT.

V gene TRBV12-3 or TRBV12-4 combines with J gene TRBJ2-1, with 7 bases fitting TRBD1. This CDR3 has 14 residues. V dropped 6 bases and J dropped 1; count of bases not matched to a gene: 3. The CDR3 region is CASRTGWSYNEQFF. As DNA, the CDR3 is TGTGCCAGCAGGACAGGGTGGTCCTACAATGAGCAGTTCTTC.

There are a few counts of this clonotype. The germline gene is not matched at one end of the junction; a read error may be the cause. This chain joins TRBV7-2 and TRBJ2-3; 7 bases map to TRBD2. This CDR3 has 15 residues. From germline, CDR1 is SGHTA and CDR2 FQGNSA. CDR3 sequence: CAGSLSGLSTDTQYF. The CDR3 DNA sequence: TGTGCCGGCAGCCTTAGCGGGCTTAGCACAGATACGCAGTATTTT.

The gene calls are TRBV12-3 or TRBV12-4 and TRBJ1-2, with D maybe TRBD1 (6 bases). This CDR3 comprises 14 residues. With 3 bases removed from V and 3 bases from J, the gap between germline ends came to 11 bases. The CDR3 protein is CASSFQGTYYGYTF. The CDR3 DNA is TGTGCCAGCAGTTTTCAGGGGACCTACTATGGCTACACCTTC.

This chain connects TRBV4-1 to TRBJ2-1; D not resolved. CDR1 and CDR2 from the germline V gene are MGHRA and YSYEKL. Trimming stripped 2 bases from V and 5 bases from J, with 7 bases between. This CDR3 is built from 13 residues. The CDR3: CASSQLANNEQFF. In DNA form, the CDR3 reads TGCGCCAGCAGCCAACTTGCAAACAATGAGCAGTTCTTC.

This clonotype was seen only once. The chain combines TRBV7-6 with TRBJ2-7, with no clear D. The V gene lost 3 bases and the J gene lost 2 bases, with 8 bases spanning the gap. Germline assignment: CDR1 SGHVS and CDR2 FNYEAQ. The CDR3 has 13 residues. As DNA, the CDR3 is TGTGCCAGCAGCTTGGCCGTAGCCTACGAGCAGTACTTC. Protein product: CASSLAVAYEQYF.

The chain employs TRBV20-1 and TRBJ2-2; 8 bases fit TRBD1. J lost 7 bases, V lost 1 base, and 5 bases had no gene match. The CDR3 has 14 amino acids. Germline V gene data show CDR1 as DFQATT and CDR2 as SNEGSKA (reference sequence). The DNA of the CDR3 is TGCAGTGCTAGAGCCAGGGGGCGTGGCGGGGAGCTGTTTTTT. It yields the protein CSARARGRGGELFF.

This clonotype was counted many times. This chain connects TRBV6-5 to TRBJ2-7; 9 nucleotides line up with TRBD2. The V and J ends lost 0 bases and 2 bases, in that order; junction bases with no gene match: 8. Germline-derived CDR1 and CDR2 are MNHEY and SVGAGI. The CDR3 has 17 residues. The CDR3: CASSYSASGDTTYEQYF. The DNA of the CDR3 is TGTGCCAGCAGTTACTCGGCTAGCGGGGATACCACCTACGAGCAGTACTTC.

The gene calls are TRBV5-1 and TRBJ2-3, with D possibly matching TRBD2 (5 bases). Looked up from germline, CDR1 is SGHRS and CDR2 is YFSETQ. The CDR3 sequence is 14 residues long. With 0 bases removed from V and 7 bases from J, the gap between germline ends came to 12 bases. Written as DNA, the CDR3 is TGCGCCAGCAGCTTGGCGGTTGGACTGAATACGCAGTATTTT. Translation gives CASSLAVGLNTQYF. The variable domain in full, with the rest retrieved from reference TRBV5-1 and TRBJ2-3, is KAGVTQTPRYLIKTRGQQVTLSCSPISGHRSVSWYQQTPGQGLQFLFEYFSETQRNKGNFPGRFSGRQFSNSRSEMNVSTLELGDSALYLCASSLAVGLNTQYFGPGTRLTVL.